The clone carrying this T cell receptor (beta chain) showed up just a few times. Its specificity is not known. These data are taken from a study of human T cells and chemical hapten exposure. The overall study: A mostly female patient group had alopecia areata, totalis or universalis.

Indicated time point: pre-sensitization, week 0. Treatment here: therapeutic diphenylcyclopropenone sensitization with weekly scalp DPC. Notes on the study in general: Expanded TCR counts at PT1 were positively correlated with the patch test score.

TCRdb passed the RACE reads through MiXCR, listing each CDR3 protein once. The repertoire consists of more than 250,000 distinct CDR3 sequences, with around 7.7% occurring once and the leading ten covering around 1.2%. CDR1 SGHDN and CDR2 FVKESK come from the germline V gene. There are 16 residues in the CDR3. With 6 bases clipped from V and 0 bases from J, the junction kept 7 bases outside the gene matches. Sequenced material: whole blood, taken in connection with sensitization to the hapten diphenylcyclopropenone (DPC). The source is a man between 18 and 35 years old with alopecia areata. Some clones in this sample may be carry-over from other donors' samples. The chain links TRBV14 to TRBJ2-2; 7 nucleotides align to TRBD2. The CDR3 sequence: CASSPYRGANTGELFF. CDR3 in DNA: TGTGCCAGCAGTCCCTATCGGGGGGCGAACACCGGGGAGCTGTTTTTT.